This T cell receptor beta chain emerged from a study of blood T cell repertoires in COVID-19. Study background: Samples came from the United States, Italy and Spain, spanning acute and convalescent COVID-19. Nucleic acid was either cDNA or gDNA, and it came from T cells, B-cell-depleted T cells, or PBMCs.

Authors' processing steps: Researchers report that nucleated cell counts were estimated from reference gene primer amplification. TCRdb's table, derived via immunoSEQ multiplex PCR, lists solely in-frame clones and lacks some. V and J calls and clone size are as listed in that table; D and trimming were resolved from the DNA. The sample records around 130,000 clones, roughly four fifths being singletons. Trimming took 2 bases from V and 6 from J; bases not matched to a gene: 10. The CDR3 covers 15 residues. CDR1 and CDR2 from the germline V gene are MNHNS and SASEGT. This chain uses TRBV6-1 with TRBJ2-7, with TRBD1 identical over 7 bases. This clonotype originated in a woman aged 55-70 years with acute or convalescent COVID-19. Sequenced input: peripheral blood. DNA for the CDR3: TGTGCCAGCAGTGAAATTTCGGGCAGGGGGATCGAGCAGTACTTC. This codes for CASSEISGRGIEQYF.